This TCR beta chain was recovered during a study of metastatic and nonmetastatic thyroid tumors (TCRdb year 2020). General notes on the study: Repertoires from peripheral blood and from tumor or nodule tissue samples of malignant and benign thyroid patients were compared. Results and caveats for the whole study, not just this receptor: TCR beta diversity was reported as significantly higher in malignant tumors than in benign nodules, in both blood and tumor samples.

As encoded in the germline V gene (reference sequence), CDR1 is SEHNR while CDR2 is FQNEAQ. Spanning cysteine to phenylalanine, the CDR3 consists of 13 amino acids. The CDR3 DNA has 39 bases and is translated from base 1. The V end loses 1 base and the J end loses 5 bases, and a stretch of 8 bases separates them. Library method: PCR. TCRdb names Illumina HiSeq 4000 as the instrument used. High-throughput sequencing was used to profile the CDR3 region of the TCR beta-chain in every patient. Per the original workflow: CDR3 differences across clinicopathological groups were used to build a classifier for discriminating distant-metastatic papillary thyroid cancer patients. Repertoire diversity was assessed with the Shannon index, and tumor-blood repertoire similarity with the Morisita-Horn index. The raw public reads went through TCRdb reprocessing: fastp at Q25, MiXCR clone calling, in-frame beta chains kept. The V and J calls reflect TCRdb's pipeline rather than the authors' work. The sample profile shows approximately 17,000 clones; about a quarter of them were found once. The ten top clones hold about 9.4% of the sample.

No patient had received any treatment before thyroid surgery. Using T-cell receptor beta sequencing, the study looked back at clinical samples from patients collected from about 2011 to 2019. Note on this clone: Its recognized antigen is unknown. Base-call qualities are not available, and no considerably larger clone is one nucleotide away.

This clonotype was obtained from a female donor with papillary thyroid cancer or a benign thyroid nodule (not recorded which). Some clones in this sample may be carry-over from other donors' samples. The V and J genes are TRBV7-9 and TRBJ1-1; no D segment can be confidently identified. Sequencing was carried out using adjacent normal tissue. The sequenced DNA: TGTGCCAGCAGCTTAGATCAGCGGACTGAAGCTTTCTTT. The encoded protein is CASSLDQRTEAFF.